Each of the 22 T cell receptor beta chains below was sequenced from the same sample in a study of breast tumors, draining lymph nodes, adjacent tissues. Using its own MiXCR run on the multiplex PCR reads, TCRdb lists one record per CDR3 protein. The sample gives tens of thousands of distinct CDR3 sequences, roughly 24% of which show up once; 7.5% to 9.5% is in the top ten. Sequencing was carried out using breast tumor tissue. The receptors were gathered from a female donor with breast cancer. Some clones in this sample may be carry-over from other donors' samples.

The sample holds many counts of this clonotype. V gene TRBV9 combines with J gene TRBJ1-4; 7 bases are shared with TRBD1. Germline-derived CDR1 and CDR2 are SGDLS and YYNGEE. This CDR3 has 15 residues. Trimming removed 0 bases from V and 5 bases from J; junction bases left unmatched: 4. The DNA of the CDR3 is TGTGCCAGCAGCGTAGGCACAGGGGAGAATGAAAAACTGTTTTTT. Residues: CASSVGTGENEKLFF. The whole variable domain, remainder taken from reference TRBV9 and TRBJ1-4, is DSGVTQTPKHLITATGQRVTLRCSPRSGDLSVYWYQQSLDQGLQFLIQYYNGEERAKGNILERFSAQQFPDLHSELNLSSLELGDSALYFCASSVGTGENEKLFFGSGTQLSVL.

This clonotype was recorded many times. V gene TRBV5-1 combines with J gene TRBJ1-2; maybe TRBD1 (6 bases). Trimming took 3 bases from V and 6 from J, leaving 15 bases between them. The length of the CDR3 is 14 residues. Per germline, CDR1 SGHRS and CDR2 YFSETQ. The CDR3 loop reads CASSWVRQVDGYTF. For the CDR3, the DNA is TGCGCCAGCAGCTGGGTCAGACAGGTAGATGGCTACACCTTC.

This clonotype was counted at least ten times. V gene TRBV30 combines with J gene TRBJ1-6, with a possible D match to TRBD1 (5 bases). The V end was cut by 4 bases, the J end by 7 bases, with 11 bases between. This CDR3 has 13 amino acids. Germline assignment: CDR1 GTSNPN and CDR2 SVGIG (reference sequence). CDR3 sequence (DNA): TGTGCCTGGAACGGAGGGGCCAATTCACCCCTCCACTTT. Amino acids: CAWNGGANSPLHF.

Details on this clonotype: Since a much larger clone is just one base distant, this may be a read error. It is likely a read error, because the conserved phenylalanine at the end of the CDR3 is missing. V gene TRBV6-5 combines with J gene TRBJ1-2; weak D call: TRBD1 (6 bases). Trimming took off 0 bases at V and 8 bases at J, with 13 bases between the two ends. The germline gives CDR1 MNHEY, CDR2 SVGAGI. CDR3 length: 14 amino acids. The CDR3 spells CASSYSMGAGGYTL. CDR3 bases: TGTGCCAGCAGTTACTCGATGGGGGCCGGCGGCTACACCCTC.

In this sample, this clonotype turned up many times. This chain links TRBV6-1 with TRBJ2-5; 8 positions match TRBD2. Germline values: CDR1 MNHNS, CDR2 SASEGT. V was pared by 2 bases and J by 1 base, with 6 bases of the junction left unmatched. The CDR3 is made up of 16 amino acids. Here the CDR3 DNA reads TGTGCCAGCAGTGAACGCATGCGGGGGGCCCAAGAGACCCAGTACTTC. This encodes CASSERMRGAQETQYF.

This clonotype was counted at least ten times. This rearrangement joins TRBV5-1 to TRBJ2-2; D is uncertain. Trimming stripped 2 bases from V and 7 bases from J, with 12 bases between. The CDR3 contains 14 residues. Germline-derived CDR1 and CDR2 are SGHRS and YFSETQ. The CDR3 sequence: CASSFFAGVGELFF. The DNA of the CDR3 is TGCGCCAGCAGCTTTTTTGCAGGAGTCGGGGAGCTGTTTTTT.

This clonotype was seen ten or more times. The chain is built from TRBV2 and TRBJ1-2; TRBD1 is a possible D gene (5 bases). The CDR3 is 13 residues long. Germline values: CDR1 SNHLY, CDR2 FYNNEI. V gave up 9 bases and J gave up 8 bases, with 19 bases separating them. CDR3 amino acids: CASPKGQGGGYTF. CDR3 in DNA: TGTGCCAGTCCCAAAGGGCAGGGAGGCGGCTACACCTTC.

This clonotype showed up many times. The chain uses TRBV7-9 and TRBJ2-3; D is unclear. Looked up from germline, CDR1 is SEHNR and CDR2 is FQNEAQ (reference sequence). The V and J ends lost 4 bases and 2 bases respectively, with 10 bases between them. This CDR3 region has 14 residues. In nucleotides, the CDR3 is TGTGCCAGCAGCTGGGAACTCCTCACAGATACGCAGTATTTT. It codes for CASSWELLTDTQYF. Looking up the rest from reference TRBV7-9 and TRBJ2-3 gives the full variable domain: DTGVSQNPRHKITKRGQNVTFRCDPISEHNRLYWYRQTLGQGPEFLTYFQNEAQLEKSRLLSDRFSAERPKGSFSTLEIQRTEQGDSAMYLCASSWELLTDTQYFGPGTRLTVL.

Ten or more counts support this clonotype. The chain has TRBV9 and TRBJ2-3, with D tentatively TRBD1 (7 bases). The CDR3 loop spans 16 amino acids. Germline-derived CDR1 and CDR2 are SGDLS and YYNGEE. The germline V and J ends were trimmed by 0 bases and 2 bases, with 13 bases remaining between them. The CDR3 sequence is CASSVVTGRNTDTQYF. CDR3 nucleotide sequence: TGTGCCAGCAGCGTAGTGACAGGGAGGAACACAGATACGCAGTATTTT.

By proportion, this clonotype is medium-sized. This CDR3 reads CASSLGTGPSEQYF. The DNA for the CDR3 is TGTGCCAGCAGTTTAGGGACCGGCCCTAGCGAGCAGTACTTC. J is TRBJ2-7 and V is TRBV12-3 or TRBV12-4; D unclear. Trimming cost V 1 base and J 6 bases, with 13 bases left between them. The CDR3 runs to 14 residues.

CDR3 sequence reads: CASSPPGRGQGGDTQYF. CDR3 bases: TGTGCCAGCTCACCACCGGGTAGAGGACAGGGGGGAGATACGCAGTATTTT. J is TRBJ2-3 and V is TRBV18; 10 nucleotides agree with TRBD1. Per germline, CDR1 KGHSH and CDR2 LQKENI. V lost 0 bases, J lost 5 bases, and 8 bases stayed unmatched. This CDR3 spans 17 amino acids. Variable domain in full (rest from reference TRBV18 and TRBJ2-3): NAGVMQNPRHLVRRRGQEARLRCSPMKGHSHVYWYRQLPEEGLKFMVYLQKENIIDESGMPKERFSAEFPKEGPSILRIQQVVRGDSAAYFCASSPPGRGQGGDTQYFGPGTRLTVL.

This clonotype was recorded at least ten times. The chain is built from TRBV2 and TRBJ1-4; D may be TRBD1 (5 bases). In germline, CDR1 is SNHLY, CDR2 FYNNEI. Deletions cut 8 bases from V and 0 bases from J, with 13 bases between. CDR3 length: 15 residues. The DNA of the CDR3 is TGTGCCAGCGGGGACGGACCTACAACTAATGAAAAACTGTTTTTT. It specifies CASGDGPTTNEKLFF.

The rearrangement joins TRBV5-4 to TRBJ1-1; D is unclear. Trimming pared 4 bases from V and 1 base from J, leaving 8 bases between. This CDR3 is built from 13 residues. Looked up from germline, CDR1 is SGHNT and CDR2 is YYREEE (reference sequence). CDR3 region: CASSGGPNTEAFF. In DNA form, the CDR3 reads TGTGCCAGCAGCGGCGGCCCGAACACTGAAGCTTTCTTT.

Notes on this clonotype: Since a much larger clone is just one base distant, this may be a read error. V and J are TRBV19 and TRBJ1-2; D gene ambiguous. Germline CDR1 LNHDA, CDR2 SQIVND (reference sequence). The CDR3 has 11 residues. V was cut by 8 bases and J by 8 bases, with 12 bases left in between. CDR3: CASSVVNGYTF. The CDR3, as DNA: TGTGCCAGTTCGGTTGTTAACGGCTACACCTTC. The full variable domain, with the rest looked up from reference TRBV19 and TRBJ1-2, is DGGITQSPKYLFRKEGQNVTLSCEQNLNHDAMYWYRQDPGQGLRLIYYSQIVNDFQKGDIAEGYSVSREKKESFPLTVTSAQKNPTAFYLCASSVVNGYTFGSGTRLTVV.

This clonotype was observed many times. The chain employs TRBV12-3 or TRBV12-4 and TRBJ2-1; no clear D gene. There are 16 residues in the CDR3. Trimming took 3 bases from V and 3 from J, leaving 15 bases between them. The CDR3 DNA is TGTGCCAGCAGTTTCTTCCAAGGTACCGACTACAATGAGCAGTTCTTC. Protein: CASSFFQGTDYNEQFF.

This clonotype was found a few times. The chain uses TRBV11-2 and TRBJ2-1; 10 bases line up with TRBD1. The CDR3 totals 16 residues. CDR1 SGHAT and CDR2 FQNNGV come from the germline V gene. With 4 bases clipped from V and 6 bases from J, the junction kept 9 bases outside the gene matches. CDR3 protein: CASSSNRDRGPNEQFF. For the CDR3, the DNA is TGTGCCAGCAGCTCCAACCGGGACAGGGGCCCCAATGAGCAGTTCTTC.

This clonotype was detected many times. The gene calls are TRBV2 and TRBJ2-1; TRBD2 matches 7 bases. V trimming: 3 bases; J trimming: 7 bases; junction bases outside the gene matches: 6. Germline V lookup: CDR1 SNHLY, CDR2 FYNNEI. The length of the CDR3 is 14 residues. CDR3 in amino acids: CASSEGGRLNEQFF. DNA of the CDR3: TGTGCCAGCAGTGAGGGCGGGAGATTGAATGAGCAGTTCTTC. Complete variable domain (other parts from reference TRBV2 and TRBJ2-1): EPEVTQTPSHQVTQMGQEVILRCVPISNHLYFYWYRQILGQKVEFLVSFYNNEISEKSEIFDDQFSVERPDGSNFTLKIRSTKLEDSAMYFCASSEGGRLNEQFFGPGTRLTVL.

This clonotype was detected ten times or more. CDR3 loop: CASSKTLGQFF. CDR3 DNA sequence: TGTGCCAGCAGTAAGACACTAGGGCAGTTCTTC. The chain couples TRBV28 to TRBJ2-1; tentatively, D is TRBD2 (5 bases). This CDR3 is 11 amino acids long. Germline values: CDR1 MDHEN, CDR2 SYDVKM. V lost 5 bases to trimming and J lost 12 bases, with 11 bases between them.

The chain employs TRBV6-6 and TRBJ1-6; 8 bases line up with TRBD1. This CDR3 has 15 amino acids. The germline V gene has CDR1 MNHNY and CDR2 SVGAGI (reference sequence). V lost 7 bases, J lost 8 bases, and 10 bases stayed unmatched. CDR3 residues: CASTYPRGRDSPLHF. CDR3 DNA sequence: TGTGCCAGCACCTACCCCAGGGGGCGGGATTCACCCCTCCACTTT.

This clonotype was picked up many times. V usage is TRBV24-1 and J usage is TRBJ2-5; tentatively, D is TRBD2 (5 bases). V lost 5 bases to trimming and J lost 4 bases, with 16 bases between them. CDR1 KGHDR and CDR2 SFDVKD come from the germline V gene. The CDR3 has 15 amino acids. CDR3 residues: CATSVLSGSLETQYF. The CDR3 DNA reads TGTGCCACCAGTGTATTATCGGGGAGCCTAGAGACCCAGTACTTC.

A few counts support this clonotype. The CDR3 protein is CASTGPGVLGSPLHF. The CDR3, as DNA: TGTGCCAGCACCGGCCCGGGAGTACTAGGTTCACCCCTCCACTTT. V is TRBV28 and J is TRBJ1-6; D not resolved. The CDR3 sequence is 15 residues long. The ends were cut back, 7 bases at V and 9 bases at J, with 19 bases in the middle. The germline V gene encodes CDR1 MDHEN and CDR2 SYDVKM.

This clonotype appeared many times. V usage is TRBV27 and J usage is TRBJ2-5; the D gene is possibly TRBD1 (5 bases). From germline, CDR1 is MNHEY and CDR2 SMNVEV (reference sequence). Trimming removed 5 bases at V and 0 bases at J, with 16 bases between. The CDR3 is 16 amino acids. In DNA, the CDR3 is TGTGCCAGCAGTACCCGACAGAGGAGTCACCAAGAGACCCAGTACTTC. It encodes CASSTRQRSHQETQYF.